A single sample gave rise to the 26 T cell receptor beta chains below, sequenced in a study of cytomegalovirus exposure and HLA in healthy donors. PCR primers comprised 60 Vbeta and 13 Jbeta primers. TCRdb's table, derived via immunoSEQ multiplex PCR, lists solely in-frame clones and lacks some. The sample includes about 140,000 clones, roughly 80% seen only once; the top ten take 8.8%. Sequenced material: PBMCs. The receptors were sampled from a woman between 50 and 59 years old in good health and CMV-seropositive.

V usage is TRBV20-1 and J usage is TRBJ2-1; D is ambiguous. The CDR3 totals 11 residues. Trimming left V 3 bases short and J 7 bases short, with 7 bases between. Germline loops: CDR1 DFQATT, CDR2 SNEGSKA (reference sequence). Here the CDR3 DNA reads TGCAGTGCTAGGGGCCTAAATGAGCAGTTCTTC. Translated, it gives CSARGLNEQFF.

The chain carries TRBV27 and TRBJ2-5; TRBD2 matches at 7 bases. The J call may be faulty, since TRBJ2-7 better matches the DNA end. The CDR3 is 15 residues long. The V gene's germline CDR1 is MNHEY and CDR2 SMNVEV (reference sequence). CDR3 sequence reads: CASSPRRDYIYEQYF. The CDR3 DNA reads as TGTGCCAGCAGTCCTCGCCGGGACTACATCTACGAGCAGTACTTC.

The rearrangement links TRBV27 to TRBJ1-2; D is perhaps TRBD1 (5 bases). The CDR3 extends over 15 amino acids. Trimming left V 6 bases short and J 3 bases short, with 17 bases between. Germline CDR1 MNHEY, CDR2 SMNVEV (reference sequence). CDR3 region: CASSLQGGRDYGYTF. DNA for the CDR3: TGTGCCAGCAGCCTCCAGGGTGGCAGGGACTATGGCTACACCTTC.

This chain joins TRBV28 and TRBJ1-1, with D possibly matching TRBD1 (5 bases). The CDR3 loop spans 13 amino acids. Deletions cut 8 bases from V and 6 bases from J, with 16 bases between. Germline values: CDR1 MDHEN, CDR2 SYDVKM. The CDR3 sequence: CASSTQVLSEAFF. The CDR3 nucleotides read TGTGCCAGCTCGACACAGGTATTATCTGAAGCTTTCTTT.

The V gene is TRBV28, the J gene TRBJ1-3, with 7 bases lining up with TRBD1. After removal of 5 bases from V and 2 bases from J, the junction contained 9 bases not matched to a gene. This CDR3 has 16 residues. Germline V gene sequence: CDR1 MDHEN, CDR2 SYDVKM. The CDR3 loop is CASSTRTGGTGNTIYF. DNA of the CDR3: TGTGCCAGCAGTACAAGGACAGGCGGAACTGGAAACACCATATATTTT. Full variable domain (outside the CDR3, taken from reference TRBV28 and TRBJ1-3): DVKVTQSSRYLVKRTGEKVFLECVQDMDHENMFWYRQDPGLGLRLIYFSYDVKMKEKGDIPEGYSVSREKKERFSLILESASTNQTSMYLCASSTRTGGTGNTIYFGEGSWLTVV.

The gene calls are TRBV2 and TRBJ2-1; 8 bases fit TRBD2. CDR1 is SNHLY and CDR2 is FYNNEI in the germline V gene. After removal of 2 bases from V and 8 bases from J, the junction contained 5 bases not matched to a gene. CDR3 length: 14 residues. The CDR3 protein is CASSEQGLVDEQFF. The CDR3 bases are TGTGCCAGCAGTGAACAGGGACTAGTAGATGAGCAGTTCTTC.

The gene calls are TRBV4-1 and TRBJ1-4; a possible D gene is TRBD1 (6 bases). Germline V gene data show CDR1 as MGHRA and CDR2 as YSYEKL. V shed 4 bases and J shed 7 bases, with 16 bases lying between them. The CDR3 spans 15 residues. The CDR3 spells CASSRFVGTSEKLFF. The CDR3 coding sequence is TGCGCCAGCAGCCGTTTCGTAGGGACATCTGAAAAACTGTTTTTT.

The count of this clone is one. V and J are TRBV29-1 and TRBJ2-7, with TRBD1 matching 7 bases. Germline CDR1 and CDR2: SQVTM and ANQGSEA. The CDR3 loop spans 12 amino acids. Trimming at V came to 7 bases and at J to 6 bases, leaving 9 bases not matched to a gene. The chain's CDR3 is CSGRQGFGEQYF. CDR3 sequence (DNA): TGCAGCGGGAGACAGGGTTTTGGCGAGCAGTACTTC.

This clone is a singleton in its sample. CDR3 sequence reads: CASSPESRGQGKTQYF. The DNA of the CDR3 is TGTGCCAGCAGCCCGGAATCGAGAGGACAGGGCAAGACCCAGTACTTC. The rearrangement uses TRBV7-2 and TRBJ2-5; TRBD1 aligns across 8 bases. The germline CDR1 and CDR2 sequences are SGHTA and FQGNSA. The CDR3 has 16 residues. The trim removed 5 bases at V and 6 bases at J, leaving 14 bases unmatched.

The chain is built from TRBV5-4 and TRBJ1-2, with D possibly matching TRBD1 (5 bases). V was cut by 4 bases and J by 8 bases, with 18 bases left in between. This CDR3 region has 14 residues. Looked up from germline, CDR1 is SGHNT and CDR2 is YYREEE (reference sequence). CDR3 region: CASSMNRGREGYTF. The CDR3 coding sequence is TGTGCCAGCAGCATGAACCGGGGCCGGGAGGGCTACACCTTC.

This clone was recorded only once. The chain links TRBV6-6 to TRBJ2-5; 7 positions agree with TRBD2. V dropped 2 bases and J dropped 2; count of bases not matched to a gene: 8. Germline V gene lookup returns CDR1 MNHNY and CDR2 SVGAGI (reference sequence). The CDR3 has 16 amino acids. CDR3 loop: CASSYVRLAVQETQYF. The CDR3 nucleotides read TGTGCCAGCAGTTACGTTAGGCTAGCGGTTCAAGAGACCCAGTACTTC.

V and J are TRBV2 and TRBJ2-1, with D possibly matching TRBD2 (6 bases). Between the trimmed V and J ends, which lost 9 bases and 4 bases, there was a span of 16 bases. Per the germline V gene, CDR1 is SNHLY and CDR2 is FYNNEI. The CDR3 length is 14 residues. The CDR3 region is CASGAWGEYNEQFF. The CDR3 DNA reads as TGTGCCAGTGGCGCCTGGGGGGAGTACAATGAGCAGTTCTTC.

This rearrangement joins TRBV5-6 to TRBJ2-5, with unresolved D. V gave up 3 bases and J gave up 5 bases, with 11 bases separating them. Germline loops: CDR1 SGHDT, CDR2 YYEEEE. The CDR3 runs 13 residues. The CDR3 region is CASSSSGFETQYF. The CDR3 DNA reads TGTGCCAGCAGCTCCTCCGGGTTCGAGACCCAGTACTTC.

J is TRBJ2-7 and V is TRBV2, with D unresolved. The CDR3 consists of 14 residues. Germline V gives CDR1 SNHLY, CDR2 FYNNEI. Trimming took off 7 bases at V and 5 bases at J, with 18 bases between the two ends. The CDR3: CASTVRSSKNEQYF. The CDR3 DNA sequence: TGTGCCAGCACAGTACGGAGCTCTAAAAACGAGCAGTACTTC.

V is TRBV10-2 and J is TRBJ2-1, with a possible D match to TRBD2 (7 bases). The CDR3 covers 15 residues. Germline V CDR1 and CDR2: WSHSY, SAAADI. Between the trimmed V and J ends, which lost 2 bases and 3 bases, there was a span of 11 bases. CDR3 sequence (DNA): TGCGCCAGCAGTGAGGGCGGGGGCGGCTACAATGAGCAGTTCTTC. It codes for CASSEGGGGYNEQFF.

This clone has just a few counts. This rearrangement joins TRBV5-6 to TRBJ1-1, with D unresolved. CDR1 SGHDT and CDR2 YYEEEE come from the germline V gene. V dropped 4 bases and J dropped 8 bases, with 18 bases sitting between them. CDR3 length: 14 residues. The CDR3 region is CASSAAPLMREAFF. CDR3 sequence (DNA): TGTGCCAGCAGCGCGGCTCCCTTGATGAGAGAAGCTTTCTTT.

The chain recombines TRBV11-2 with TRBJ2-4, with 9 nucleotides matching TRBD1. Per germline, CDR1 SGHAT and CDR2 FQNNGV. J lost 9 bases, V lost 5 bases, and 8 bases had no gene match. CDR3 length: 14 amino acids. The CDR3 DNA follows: TGTGCCAGCAGCGTACGACAGGGGGAGAGCATTCAGTACTTC. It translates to CASSVRQGESIQYF.

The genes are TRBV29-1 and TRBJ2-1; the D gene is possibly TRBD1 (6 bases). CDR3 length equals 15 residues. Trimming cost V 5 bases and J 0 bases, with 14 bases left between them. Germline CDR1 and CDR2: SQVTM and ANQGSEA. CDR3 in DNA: TGCAGCGTTTTACAGGGTTTCAGCTCCTACAATGAGCAGTTCTTC. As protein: CSVLQGFSSYNEQFF.

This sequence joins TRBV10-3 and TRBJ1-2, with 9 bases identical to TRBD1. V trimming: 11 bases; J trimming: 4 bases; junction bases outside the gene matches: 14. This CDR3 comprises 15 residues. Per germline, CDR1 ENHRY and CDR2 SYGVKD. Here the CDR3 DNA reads TGTGCCGTTACCGGGACAGGGAACCTAGGCTATGGCTACACCTTC. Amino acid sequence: CAVTGTGNLGYGYTF.

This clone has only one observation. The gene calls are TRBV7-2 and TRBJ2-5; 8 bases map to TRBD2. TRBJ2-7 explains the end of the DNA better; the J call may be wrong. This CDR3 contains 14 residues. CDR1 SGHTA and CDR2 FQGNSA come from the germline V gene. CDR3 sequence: CASSGQSGGDEQYF. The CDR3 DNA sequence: TGTGCCAGCAGCGGCCAGAGCGGGGGAGACGAGCAGTACTTC.

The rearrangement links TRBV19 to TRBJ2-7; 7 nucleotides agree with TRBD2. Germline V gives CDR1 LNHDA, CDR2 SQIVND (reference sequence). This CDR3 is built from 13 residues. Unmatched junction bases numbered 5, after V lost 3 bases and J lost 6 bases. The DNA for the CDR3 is TGTGCCAGTAGTATCAGCGGGGCCATCGAGCAGTACTTC. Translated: CASSISGAIEQYF. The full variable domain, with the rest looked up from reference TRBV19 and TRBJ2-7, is DGGITQSPKYLFRKEGQNVTLSCEQNLNHDAMYWYRQDPGQGLRLIYYSQIVNDFQKGDIAEGYSVSREKKESFPLTVTSAQKNPTAFYLCASSISGAIEQYFGPGTRLTVT.

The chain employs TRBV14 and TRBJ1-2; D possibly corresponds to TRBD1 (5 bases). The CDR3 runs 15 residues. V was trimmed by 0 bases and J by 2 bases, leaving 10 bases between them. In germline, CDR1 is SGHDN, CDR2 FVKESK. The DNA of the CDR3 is TGTGCCAGCAGCCAAGATTTTGGGGGGAACTATGGCTACACCTTC. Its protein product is CASSQDFGGNYGYTF.

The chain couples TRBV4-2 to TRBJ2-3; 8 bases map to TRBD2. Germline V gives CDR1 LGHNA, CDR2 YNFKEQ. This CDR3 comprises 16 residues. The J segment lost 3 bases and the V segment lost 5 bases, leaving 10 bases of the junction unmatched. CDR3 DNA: TGTGCCAGCAGCGGGGCGGGGGGCTTTTTGACAGATACGCAGTATTTT. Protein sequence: CASSGAGGFLTDTQYF.

The CDR3 is CASSLQGRVVETQYF. CDR3 coding DNA: TGTGCCAGCAGCTTGCAGGGCCGGGTCGTAGAGACCCAGTACTTC. V gene TRBV5-4 combines with J gene TRBJ2-5; maybe TRBD1 (5 bases). V was trimmed by 1 base and J by 4 bases, leaving 14 bases between them. Germline V gives CDR1 SGHNT, CDR2 YYREEE (reference sequence). The CDR3 length is 15 residues.

Here the CDR3 reads CASSLPQGLYEQYF. CDR3 bases: TGTGCCAGCAGTTTACCCCAGGGGCTGTACGAGCAGTACTTC. V gene TRBV28 combines with J gene TRBJ2-7, with a weak D call TRBD1 (6 bases). Germline CDR1 reads MDHEN; CDR2 reads SYDVKM. The CDR3 sequence is 14 residues long. Trimming cost V 2 bases and J 4 bases, with 12 bases left between them. The full variable domain, rest sourced from reference TRBV28 and TRBJ2-7, is DVKVTQSSRYLVKRTGEKVFLECVQDMDHENMFWYRQDPGLGLRLIYFSYDVKMKEKGDIPEGYSVSREKKERFSLILESASTNQTSMYLCASSLPQGLYEQYFGPGTRLTVT.

For the CDR3, the DNA is TGTGCCTGGAGTCGGTCAGGGGGCGGATCACCCCTCCACTTT. Translation gives CAWSRSGGGSPLHF. V is TRBV30 and J is TRBJ1-6; TRBD1 matches 8 bases. With 2 bases clipped from V and 10 bases from J, the junction kept 7 bases outside the gene matches. The CDR3 contains 14 residues. Germline CDR1 reads GTSNPN; CDR2 reads SVGIG (reference sequence).